Reported below is one T cell receptor (beta chain). The data stem from a study of blood T cell repertoires in COVID-19. The trim removed 7 bases at V and 1 base at J, leaving 4 bases unmatched. The CDR3 has 14 residues. Looked up from germline, CDR1 is SGHNT and CDR2 is YYREEE (reference sequence). Original processing methods: Reference gene primer amplification in the assay estimated nucleated cell counts. Using immunoSEQ multiplex PCR, the repertoire was profiled, and TCRdb retains in-frame clones only, with some absent. From that table come the V and J calls and clone size; the DNA was used to work out D and trimming. The sample includes roughly 200,000 clones, about nine tenths seen only once; the top ten take approximately 3.1%. Across about two dozen US areas, participants ranged in age from 18 to 89 years.

The sequence derives from a woman in her 50s in a cohort exposed to, infected with or recovered from COVID-19 (not recorded which). Sequencing was done on a sample of PBMCs or T cells enriched from blood (not recorded which). The chain couples TRBV5-4 to TRBJ2-1; 8 bases align to TRBD1. Written as DNA, the CDR3 is TGTGCCAGCTTCGGACAGGGTTCCTACAATGAGCAGTTCTTC. Translation gives CASFGQGSYNEQFF.